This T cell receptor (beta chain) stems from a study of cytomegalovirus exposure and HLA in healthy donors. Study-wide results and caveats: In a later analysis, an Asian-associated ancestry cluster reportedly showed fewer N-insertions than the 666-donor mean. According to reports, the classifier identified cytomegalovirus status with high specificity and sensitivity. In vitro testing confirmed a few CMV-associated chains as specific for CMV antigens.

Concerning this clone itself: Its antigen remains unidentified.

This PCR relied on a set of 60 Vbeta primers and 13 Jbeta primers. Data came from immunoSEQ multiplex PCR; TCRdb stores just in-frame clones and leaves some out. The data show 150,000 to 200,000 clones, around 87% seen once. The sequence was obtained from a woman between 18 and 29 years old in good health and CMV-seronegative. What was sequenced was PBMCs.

The CDR3 DNA is TGCGCCAGCAGCCTGGACACCTTCTCTGGGGCCAACGTCCTGACTTTC. This sequence encodes CASSLDTFSGANVLTF. The chain employs TRBV5-1 and TRBJ2-6, with D possibly being TRBD1 (5 bases). This CDR3 is built from 16 residues. V was pared by 4 bases and J by 0 bases, with 11 bases between. Per the germline V gene, CDR1 is SGHRS and CDR2 is YFSETQ.